This record looks at one T cell receptor beta chain sequence and its context. Its antigen remains unidentified. The sample comes from a study of shared clonotypes between healthy human individuals. Per germline, CDR1 MNHEY and CDR2 SMNVEV (reference sequence). V shed 8 bases, J shed 5 bases, and the junction held 8 bases outside the gene matches. This CDR3 region has 13 residues. Findings and limits, study-wide: Measured sharing among donors was expected to vary with sequencing depth. Clonotypes shared by all four donors outscored non-shared clonotypes in generation probability.

Sequencing was performed with immunoSEQ multiplex PCR; in TCRdb, only in-frame clones are kept and a portion is missing. The table records about 2.3 million clones, 85% to 95% of them present only once. The sample was naive CD4+ T cells from PBMCs. Subset: CD45RA+ positively selected. This chain joins TRBV27 and TRBJ1-2; 7 bases are a match to TRBD1. The TCR sequence derives from a man younger than 35 in good health. Some clones in this sample may be carry-over from other donors' samples. CDR3 nucleotides: TGTGCCAGCGGCTACAGGGGTGCTTATGGCTACACCTTC. The encoded protein is CASGYRGAYGYTF.